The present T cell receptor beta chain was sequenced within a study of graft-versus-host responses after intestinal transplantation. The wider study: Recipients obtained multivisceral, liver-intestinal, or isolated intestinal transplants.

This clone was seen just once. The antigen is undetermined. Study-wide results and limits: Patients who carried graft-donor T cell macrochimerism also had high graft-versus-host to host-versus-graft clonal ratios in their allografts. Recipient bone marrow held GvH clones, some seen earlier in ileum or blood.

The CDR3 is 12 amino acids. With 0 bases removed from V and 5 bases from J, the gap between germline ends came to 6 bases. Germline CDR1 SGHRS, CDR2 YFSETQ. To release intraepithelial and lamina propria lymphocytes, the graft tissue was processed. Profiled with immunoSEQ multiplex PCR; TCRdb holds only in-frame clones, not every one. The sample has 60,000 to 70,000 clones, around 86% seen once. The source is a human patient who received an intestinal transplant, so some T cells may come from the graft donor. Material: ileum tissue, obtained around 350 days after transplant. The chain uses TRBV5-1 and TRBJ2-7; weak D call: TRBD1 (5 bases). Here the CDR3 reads CASSLGRDEQYF. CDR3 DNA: TGCGCCAGCAGCTTGGGCAGGGACGAGCAGTACTTC.